This TCR beta chain was identified in a study of cytomegalovirus exposure and HLA in healthy donors. Turning to the study itself: Inside one of the first data releases sat about 85 million unique TCRs taken from HLA-typed donors. Of all 400 or so donors who were genotyped, roughly 83% belonged to the Caucasian-associated ancestry cluster. Regarding the study as a whole: Among TCR beta chains, those listed as cytomegalovirus-associated numbered some 160.

PCR primers comprised 60 Vbeta and 13 Jbeta primers. Assay: immunoSEQ multiplex PCR; the TCRdb copy retains only in-frame clones and omits some. The profile covers approximately 210,000 clones, with 80% to 85% appearing a single time and less than 1.1% taken by the ten largest. Note on this clone: Its antigen is still unknown.

Germline V gene sequence: CDR1 SGHDN, CDR2 FVKESK. The CDR3 consists of 16 residues. With 4 bases clipped from V and 3 bases from J, the junction kept 11 bases outside the gene matches. The sequenced material came from PBMCs. This receptor was taken from a woman aged 35 to 49 in good health and CMV-seronegative. V and J are TRBV14 and TRBJ1-1; 7 nucleotides line up with TRBD1. CDR3 in DNA: TGTGCCAGCAGCCCCTTGGCAGGGGGGTCGGACACTGAAGCTTTCTTT. Protein: CASSPLAGGSDTEAFF.